These 14 T cell receptor beta chains came from one sample sequenced in a study of T-cell memory formation after mild COVID-19. In TCRdb, the 5' RACE reads were re-called with MiXCR into one record per CDR3 protein. The data show over 400,000 distinct CDR3 sequences, with under 25% seen just once and around 13% held by the top ten. Sequenced material: PBMCs or a T cell subset sorted from them (not recorded which). The receptor source for this set is an adult woman who had mild COVID-19 (a few samples of this study predate the infection). Cell type and time point are not known.

The genes are TRBV6-6 and TRBJ1-3; D not certain. Germline V gene data show CDR1 as MNHNY and CDR2 as SVGAGI (reference sequence). The V and J ends lost 5 bases and 3 bases respectively, with 8 bases between them. This CDR3 region has 13 residues. The DNA for the CDR3 is TGTGCCAGCAGTCAGTTTAATGGAAACACCATATATTTT. It specifies CASSQFNGNTIYF.

This clonotype was counted only a few times. The chain uses TRBV6-5 and TRBJ2-7; 10 nucleotides agree with TRBD1. The trim removed 0 bases at V and 5 bases at J, leaving 13 bases unmatched. Germline CDR1 and CDR2: MNHEY and SVGAGI. CDR3 length: 18 residues. The CDR3 DNA is TGTGCCAGCAGTTACTCCGGGACAGGGGATGGATGGTCAGACGAGCAGTACTTC. This gives the protein CASSYSGTGDGWSDEQYF.

This clonotype showed up just a few times. The J gene is TRBJ1-2, the V gene TRBV5-1; tentative D call: TRBD1 (5 bases). Germline V CDR1 and CDR2: SGHRS, YFSETQ. CDR3 length equals 16 residues. The V end was cut by 5 bases, the J end by 1 base, with 18 bases between. The chain's CDR3 is CASRRGESNLNYGYTF. The CDR3 bases are TGCGCCAGCAGACGGGGGGAGAGCAATCTTAACTATGGCTACACCTTC.

This clonotype was seen many times. The chain couples TRBV9 to TRBJ1-1; possibly TRBD1 for D (5 bases). CDR1 and CDR2 from the germline V gene are SGDLS and YYNGEE. This CDR3 is built from 17 residues. V dropped 6 bases and J dropped 5 bases, with 26 bases sitting between them. As DNA, the CDR3 is TGTGCCAGCACCACATTGGGGGAGGCCTGGGGTAGTACTGAAGCTTTCTTT. As protein: CASTTLGEAWGSTEAFF.

The chain joins TRBV6-6 to TRBJ1-5, with TRBD1 identical over 7 bases. Trimming removed 4 bases from V and 3 bases from J; junction bases left unmatched: 3. The length of the CDR3 is 14 residues. CDR1 is MNHNY, CDR2 SVGAGI, per germline (reference sequence). The CDR3 protein is CASSWGQNNQPQHF. The CDR3 DNA reads TGTGCCAGCAGTTGGGGACAGAACAATCAGCCCCAGCATTTT.

There are a few counts of this clonotype. This rearrangement joins TRBV4-1 to TRBJ1-5; D gene unclear. The germline gives CDR1 MGHRA, CDR2 YSYEKL. Trimming removed 0 bases from V and 9 bases from J, with 15 bases in between. The CDR3 covers 15 residues. The CDR3 sequence is CASSQEPGPPGPQHF. The CDR3 coding sequence is TGCGCCAGCAGCCAAGAGCCCGGGCCGCCAGGGCCCCAGCATTTT.

This sequence joins TRBV7-9 and TRBJ1-1, with TRBD1 matching over 12 bases. Per germline, CDR1 SEHNR and CDR2 FQNEAQ (reference sequence). Trimming cost V 5 bases and J 5 bases; bases outside gene matches: 12. The CDR3 consists of 17 residues. CDR3 protein: CASSEYQRDRGHTEAFF. The CDR3 DNA reads TGTGCCAGCAGCGAATATCAACGGGACAGGGGGCATACTGAAGCTTTCTTT.

The chain employs TRBV7-3 and TRBJ1-1; the D gene is possibly TRBD1 (5 bases). V was shortened by 0 bases and J by 0 bases, with 8 bases between the two germline ends. This CDR3 is built from 15 residues. The germline V gene has CDR1 SGHTA and CDR2 FQGTGA. Here the CDR3 reads CASSLTGPMNTEAFF. CDR3 nucleotide sequence: TGTGCCAGCAGCTTAACGGGGCCTATGAACACTGAAGCTTTCTTT.

V usage is TRBV4-1 and J usage is TRBJ2-6, with a weak D call TRBD1 (6 bases). V lost 3 bases to trimming and J lost 0 bases, with 15 bases between them. CDR3 length equals 18 residues. Germline assignment: CDR1 MGHRA and CDR2 YSYEKL. The CDR3 bases are TGCGCCAGCAGCCAGCTGACAGGACTCGACTCTGGGGCCAACGTCCTGACTTTC. Its protein product is CASSQLTGLDSGANVLTF.

This clonotype was counted many times. The genes are TRBV27 and TRBJ2-7, with 7 bases fitting TRBD2. CDR1 and CDR2 from the germline V gene are MNHEY and SMNVEV (reference sequence). The CDR3 length is 14 residues. J gave up 3 bases and V 4 bases, and 6 bases lay outside the gene matches. This chain's CDR3 is CASSWASGDYEQYF. CDR3 nucleotide sequence: TGTGCCAGCAGTTGGGCTAGCGGAGACTACGAGCAGTACTTC.

The chain is built from TRBV11-3 and TRBJ2-7; TRBD2 matches at 10 bases. This CDR3 spans 15 amino acids. The germline V gene has CDR1 SGHNT and CDR2 YENEEA. V trimming: 5 bases; J trimming: 2 bases; junction bases outside the gene matches: 6. Written as DNA, the CDR3 is TGTGCCAGCAGCGTGCCCGGGACTAGCGCCTACGAGCAGTACTTC. Its protein product is CASSVPGTSAYEQYF. The whole variable domain, remainder taken from reference TRBV11-3 and TRBJ2-7, is EAGVVQSPRYKIIEKKQPVAFWCNPISGHNTLYWYLQNLGQGPELLIRYENEEAVDDSQLPKDRFSAERLKGVDSTLKIQPAELGDSAVYLCASSVPGTSAYEQYFGPGTRLTVT.

The V and J genes are TRBV30 and TRBJ2-7; D is perhaps TRBD1 (5 bases). From germline, CDR1 is GTSNPN and CDR2 SVGIG (reference sequence). The V gene lost 3 bases and the J gene lost 4 bases, with 16 bases spanning the gap. This CDR3 comprises 14 residues. The CDR3 spells CAWSAGQGKYEQYF. As DNA, the CDR3 is TGTGCCTGGAGCGCCGGGCAGGGTAAATACGAGCAGTACTTC.

The gene calls are TRBV7-9 and TRBJ2-1; D may be TRBD2 (5 bases). This CDR3 has 13 amino acids. The ends were cut back, 1 base at V and 12 bases at J, with 13 bases in the middle. Germline V gene data show CDR1 as SEHNR and CDR2 as FQNEAQ (reference sequence). The CDR3 DNA reads as TGTGCCAGCAGCTTAGAAGAGGGTTCGGGGCAGTTCTTC. Translating gives CASSLEEGSGQFF.

This clonotype appeared a few times. The chain combines TRBV4-3 with TRBJ2-5; D uncertain. V was clipped by 0 bases and J by 0 bases, with 5 bases between them. This CDR3 has 14 amino acids. Germline CDR1 LGHNA, CDR2 YSLEER. CDR3 in amino acids: CASSQERYQETQYF. CDR3 coding DNA: TGCGCCAGCAGCCAAGAGCGGTACCAAGAGACCCAGTACTTC.